The 4 T cell receptor beta chains reported below all come from one sample, sequenced in a study of beta chain features in type 1 diabetes. Every isolated RNA sample was fully reverse transcribed, so sequencing captured expressed TCRB transcripts. The repertoire was sequenced with immunoSEQ multiplex PCR; TCRdb's copy has only in-frame clones and lacks some. The sample includes 300,000 to 350,000 clones, 6.5% to 10% of them seen just once. Sequencing input: central memory CD4+ T cells from blood. The receptors originated from a woman between 18 and 30 years old in good health.

This clone was found a few times. V and J are TRBV29-1 and TRBJ1-3, with TRBD1 matching 7 bases. Trimming took 5 bases from V and 1 from J; bases not matched to a gene: 2. The CDR3 has 13 amino acids. Germline CDR1 is SQVTM and CDR2 is ANQGSEA. In nucleotides, the CDR3 is TGCAGCGTTTCGACAGGGTCTGGAAACACCATATATTTT. Amino acids: CSVSTGSGNTIYF.

The chain combines TRBV6-5 with TRBJ2-6; D may be TRBD2 (5 bases). V lost 4 bases and J 2 bases, leaving 12 bases between the germline ends. Germline lookup yields CDR1 MNHEY and CDR2 SVGAGI. There are 16 residues in the CDR3. This chain's CDR3 is CASSLDSSAGANVLTF. As DNA, the CDR3 is TGTGCCAGCAGTTTGGACTCCTCGGCTGGGGCCAACGTCCTGACTTTC.

This clone turned up a few times. The V gene is TRBV7-9, the J gene TRBJ2-3, with unresolved D. Between the trimmed V and J ends, which lost 5 bases and 14 bases, there was a span of 17 bases. The CDR3 has 12 amino acids. Germline lookup yields CDR1 SEHNR and CDR2 FQNEAQ (reference sequence). The CDR3 here is CASSAKVPPRYF. CDR3 nucleotide sequence: TGTGCCAGCAGCGCGAAGGTACCCCCACGGTATTTT.

This clone was counted only a few times. V usage is TRBV28 and J usage is TRBJ2-7; 8 positions agree with TRBD2. The V and J ends lost 3 bases and 6 bases, in that order; junction bases with no gene match: 7. CDR3 length equals 14 residues. Germline CDR1 is MDHEN and CDR2 is SYDVKM. CDR3 DNA sequence: TGTGCCAGCAGTTTCTGGACTAGCCCCCGCGAGCAGTACTTC. Encoded protein: CASSFWTSPREQYF.